Sequencing of this T cell receptor beta chain was carried out in a study of human T cells and chemical hapten exposure. Overall study results and limits: Higher patch test scores went with higher counts of PT1 expanded TCRs.

MiXCR, applied by TCRdb to the RACE reads, yields one record per CDR3 protein. The table includes under 50,000 distinct CDR3 sequences, over 9.5% detected once. Indicated time point: patch test 3, about 24 weeks after DPC sensitization. Regarding treatment: therapeutic diphenylcyclopropenone sensitization with weekly scalp DPC. From whole blood left unfractionated, total RNA was extracted. In regard to this clonotype: As yet, its antigen is unknown.

This CDR3 has 15 amino acids. V gave up 7 bases and J gave up 2 bases, with 15 bases separating them. Per germline, CDR1 MNHNY and CDR2 SVGAGI (reference sequence). The sequences come from whole blood, collected in connection with sensitization to the hapten diphenylcyclopropenone (DPC). V gene TRBV6-6 combines with J gene TRBJ1-5; D is unresolved. The sequence was collected from a woman aged 40 to 50 with alopecia areata. Some clones in this sample may be carry-over from other donors' samples. CDR3 DNA sequence: TGTGCCAGCATTACAGAGTCCAGAGGCAATCAGCCCCAGCATTTT. It codes for CASITESRGNQPQHF.